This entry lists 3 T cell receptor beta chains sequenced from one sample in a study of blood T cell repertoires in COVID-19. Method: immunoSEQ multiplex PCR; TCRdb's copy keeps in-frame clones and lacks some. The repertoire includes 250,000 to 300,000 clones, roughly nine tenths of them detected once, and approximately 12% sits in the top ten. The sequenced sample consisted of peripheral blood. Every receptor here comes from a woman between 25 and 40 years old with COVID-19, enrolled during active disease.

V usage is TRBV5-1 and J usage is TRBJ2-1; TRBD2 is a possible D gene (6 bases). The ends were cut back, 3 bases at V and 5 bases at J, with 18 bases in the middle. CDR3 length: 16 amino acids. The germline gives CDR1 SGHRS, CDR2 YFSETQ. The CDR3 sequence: CASSSLSGRWNNEQFF. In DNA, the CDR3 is TGCGCCAGCAGCTCACTTAGCGGTCGGTGGAACAATGAGCAGTTCTTC.

This chain's CDR3 is CASSPHQAEAFF. As DNA, the CDR3 is TGTGCCAGCAGTCCACATCAAGCTGAAGCTTTCTTT. V usage is TRBV6-5 and J usage is TRBJ1-1; D gene unclear. Trimming took 5 bases from V and 6 from J, leaving 10 bases between them. There are 12 residues in the CDR3. Germline CDR1 reads MNHEY; CDR2 reads SVGAGI.

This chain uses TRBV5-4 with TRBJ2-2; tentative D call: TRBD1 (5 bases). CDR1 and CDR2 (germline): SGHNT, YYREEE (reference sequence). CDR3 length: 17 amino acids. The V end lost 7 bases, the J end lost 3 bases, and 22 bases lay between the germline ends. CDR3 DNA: TGTGCCAGCTCCAACCGACGTGATGGGGCTTACACCGGGGAGCTGTTTTTT. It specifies CASSNRRDGAYTGELFF.